A single sample gave rise to the 2 T cell receptor beta chains below, sequenced in a study of identical twins. TCRdb passed the 5' RACE reads through MiXCR, listing each CDR3 protein once. The sample has some 590,000 distinct CDR3 sequences; 9.5% to 10% are singletons. This sample was also put to use in a study of yellow fever vaccine responses in identical twins.

Sequencing was carried out using PBMCs. The source is a woman aged 18 to 35 in good health.

This clonotype has ten or more counts. This chain uses TRBV7-2 with TRBJ2-1; D is ambiguous. The CDR3 runs 14 residues. Trimming pared 5 bases from V and 0 bases from J, leaving 8 bases between. Germline values: CDR1 SGHTA, CDR2 FQGNSA. The CDR3 region has the DNA TGTGCCAGCAGCCCTCATAGCTCCTACAATGAGCAGTTCTTC. Protein product: CASSPHSSYNEQFF.

This clonotype turned up a few times. J is TRBJ1-5 and V is TRBV20-1, with 7 bases lining up with TRBD1. The CDR3 length is 17 residues. The germline gives CDR1 DFQATT, CDR2 SNEGSKA (reference sequence). The V segment lost 3 bases and the J segment 4 bases; nucleotides outside the gene matches: 15. The CDR3 DNA is TGCAGTGCTAGGGCTCAACAGGGGTGGATTTTAAATCAGCCCCAGCATTTT. Amino acids: CSARAQQGWILNQPQHF.